The next 17 T cell receptor beta chains were all read from a single sample in a study of regulatory and conventional T cells in RAG deficiency. Conventional CD4+ T cells were sorted from blood as CD25-low CD127-high cells. The method was immunoSEQ multiplex PCR; TCRdb's version includes in-frame clones alone and lacks a portion of them. The table shows roughly 12,000 clones, with 85% to 95% occurring only once. The same data also contributed to another study, on regulatory T cells. From that second work: Primers: 52 TRBV forward and 13 TRBJ reverse.

Sequencing was done on a sample of CD4+ effector T cells sorted from blood. Receptors originate from a human donor in good health.

This clone has only one observation. One junction end does not reproduce the germline sequence, and a read error may be involved. The chain uses TRBV6-5 and TRBJ1-6; D remains ambiguous. This CDR3 has 15 residues. Looked up from germline, CDR1 is MNHEY and CDR2 is SVGAGI. The CDR3 loop reads CASSRASSYNSPIHF. The CDR3 nucleotides are TGTGCCAGCTCAAGGGCTAGCTCCTATAATTCACCCATCCACTTT.

The chain joins TRBV4-2 to TRBJ2-7; 9 nucleotides line up with TRBD2. The CDR3 sequence is 19 residues long. CDR1 is LGHNA and CDR2 is YNFKEQ in the germline V gene. V shed 0 bases and J 0 bases; nucleotides not matched to a gene: 12. CDR3 sequence reads: CASSQDRGLAGHSSYEQYF. CDR3 sequence (DNA): TGTGCCAGCAGCCAAGATAGGGGGCTAGCGGGACATAGCTCCTACGAGCAGTACTTC.

The chain recombines TRBV18 with TRBJ2-3; the match to TRBD2 covers 10 bases. Germline V gives CDR1 KGHSH, CDR2 LQKENI. Trimming took 5 bases from V and 2 from J; bases not matched to a gene: 4. The CDR3 covers 15 residues. The CDR3 sequence: CASSASGGHTDTQYF. In nucleotides, the CDR3 is TGTGCCAGCTCAGCTAGCGGGGGCCACACAGATACGCAGTATTTT. Together with reference TRBV18 and TRBJ2-3, the CDR3 gives the full variable domain: NAGVMQNPRHLVRRRGQEARLRCSPMKGHSHVYWYRQLPEEGLKFMVYLQKENIIDESGMPKERFSAEFPKEGPSILRIQQVVRGDSAAYFCASSASGGHTDTQYFGPGTRLTVL.

The chain combines TRBV10-2 with TRBJ2-7; TRBD1 matches at 8 bases. Germline V CDR1 and CDR2: WSHSY, SAAADI. This CDR3 contains 14 residues. With V trimmed by 5 bases and J by 3 bases, 6 bases remained unmatched. The CDR3 bases are TGCGCCAGCAGTTCAGGACAGGGTTTCTACGAGCAGTACTTC. Translating gives CASSSGQGFYEQYF.

The chain joins TRBV12-5 to TRBJ1-5; D not resolved. Germline CDR1 is LGHNT and CDR2 is FRNRAP. The CDR3 has 15 amino acids. The ends were cut back, 1 base at V and 2 bases at J, with 9 bases in the middle. The CDR3 DNA sequence: TGTGCTAGTGGTTTGGACCGCTTGGGCAATCAGCCCCAGCATTTT. Its translation is CASGLDRLGNQPQHF.

V is TRBV7-8 and J is TRBJ2-7, with 8 bases matching TRBD2. Unmatched junction bases numbered 8, after V lost 5 bases and J lost 2 bases. The CDR3 runs 15 residues. The V gene's germline CDR1 is SGHVS and CDR2 FQNEAQ. The CDR3: CASSLKIAGPYEQYF. The DNA for the CDR3 is TGTGCCAGCAGCCTGAAGATAGCGGGACCCTACGAGCAGTACTTC. The whole variable domain, remainder taken from reference TRBV7-8 and TRBJ2-7, is GAGVSQSPRYKVAKRGQDVALRCDPISGHVSLFWYQQALGQGPEFLTYFQNEAQLDKSGLPSDRFFAERPEGSVSTLKIQRTQQEDSAVYLCASSLKIAGPYEQYFGPGTRLTVT.

This clone was seen once. The chain combines TRBV10-2 with TRBJ2-3; possibly TRBD1 or TRBD2 for D (5 bases each). Germline CDR1 reads WSHSY; CDR2 reads SAAADI. V gave up 11 bases and J gave up 3 bases, with 15 bases separating them. The CDR3 is made up of 13 amino acids. The CDR3 DNA sequence: TGCGCCGGACGGGACCCCGATACAGATACGCAGTATTTT. Translating gives CAGRDPDTDTQYF.

This clone was counted a few times. The V and J genes are TRBV5-6 and TRBJ2-7, with TRBD2 matching over 7 bases. The CDR3 covers 15 residues. V dropped 2 bases and J dropped 1; count of bases not matched to a gene: 6. Germline-derived CDR1 and CDR2 are SGHDT and YYEEEE. The CDR3 reads CASSFGEGRSYEQYF. The CDR3 DNA follows: TGTGCCAGCAGCTTTGGGGAGGGCCGTTCCTACGAGCAGTACTTC.

J is TRBJ1-6 and V is TRBV5-1; D perhaps matches TRBD1 (6 bases). The CDR3 has 14 amino acids. Germline CDR1 reads SGHRS; CDR2 reads YFSETQ. The V gene lost 3 bases and the J gene lost 9 bases, with 13 bases spanning the gap. CDR3 region: CASSSQGAGSPLHF. The CDR3, as DNA: TGCGCCAGCAGCTCACAGGGAGCGGGTTCACCCCTCCACTTT.

The chain links TRBV5-1 to TRBJ1-2; 7 nucleotides line up with TRBD1. CDR3 length equals 16 residues. Trimming took 4 bases from V and 1 from J; bases not matched to a gene: 10. Germline V lookup: CDR1 SGHRS, CDR2 YFSETQ. CDR3 sequence (DNA): TGCGCCAGCAGCCGACTGGGACAGAGAGATAACTATGGCTACACCTTC. Protein: CASSRLGQRDNYGYTF.

The chain is built from TRBV28 and TRBJ2-7, with a possible D match to TRBD2 (6 bases). This CDR3 has 12 residues. Germline V gene data show CDR1 as MDHEN and CDR2 as SYDVKM. Trimming took 9 bases from V and 4 from J, leaving 13 bases between them. DNA for the CDR3: TGTGCCAGTAGACTAGGGGAATACGAGCAGTACTTC. Its protein product is CASRLGEYEQYF.

The gene calls are TRBV6-1 and TRBJ1-5; D is undetermined. In germline, CDR1 is MNHNS, CDR2 SASEGT. The CDR3 consists of 17 residues. Trimming stripped 2 bases from V and 3 bases from J, with 17 bases between. The CDR3: CASSENGWTAINQPQHF. The CDR3 DNA sequence: TGTGCCAGCAGTGAAAATGGGTGGACTGCTATCAATCAGCCCCAGCATTTT.

The chain combines TRBV5-1 with TRBJ2-3; TRBD2 aligns across 9 bases. Trimming removed 4 bases from V and 4 bases from J; junction bases left unmatched: 4. The CDR3 runs 14 residues. Germline-derived CDR1 and CDR2 are SGHRS and YFSETQ. This CDR3 reads CASSVSGGADTQYF. The CDR3 nucleotides are TGCGCCAGCAGCGTTAGCGGGGGCGCAGATACGCAGTATTTT.

A single count supports this clone. This chain uses TRBV9 with TRBJ2-2; no definite D call. Germline assignment: CDR1 SGDLS and CDR2 YYNGEE. V shed 4 bases and J shed 6 bases, with 19 bases lying between them. This CDR3 contains 16 residues. The CDR3 protein is CASSPSGPPLPGELFF. The CDR3, as DNA: TGTGCCAGCAGCCCCTCCGGGCCGCCCCTCCCCGGGGAGCTGTTTTTT.

The CDR3 is CASSPPGQEGFYEQYF. CDR3 nucleotide sequence: TGCGCCAGCAGCCCCCCGGGACAGGAAGGGTTCTACGAGCAGTACTTC. The chain has TRBV4-3 and TRBJ2-7; 8 bases match TRBD1. The junction had 11 bases not matched to a gene; V was cut back by 4 bases and J by 3 bases. The germline gives CDR1 LGHNA, CDR2 YSLEER. CDR3 length: 16 residues.

This chain joins TRBV9 and TRBJ2-1, with D perhaps TRBD2 (6 bases). Deletions cut 1 base from V and 7 bases from J, with 9 bases between. There are 13 residues in the CDR3. Germline V gene lookup returns CDR1 SGDLS and CDR2 YYNGEE. The CDR3 sequence: CASSVPGRNEQFF. The CDR3 region has the DNA TGTGCCAGCAGCGTACCAGGGAGGAATGAGCAGTTCTTC.

V and J are TRBV10-2 and TRBJ1-1; weak D call: TRBD1 (6 bases). There are 13 residues in the CDR3. Trimming stripped 7 bases from V and 6 bases from J, with 15 bases between. CDR1 and CDR2 from the germline V gene are WSHSY and SAAADI. In DNA, the CDR3 is TGCGCCAGCATTTTGACACAGGGTTCTGAAGCTTTCTTT. Translation: CASILTQGSEAFF.